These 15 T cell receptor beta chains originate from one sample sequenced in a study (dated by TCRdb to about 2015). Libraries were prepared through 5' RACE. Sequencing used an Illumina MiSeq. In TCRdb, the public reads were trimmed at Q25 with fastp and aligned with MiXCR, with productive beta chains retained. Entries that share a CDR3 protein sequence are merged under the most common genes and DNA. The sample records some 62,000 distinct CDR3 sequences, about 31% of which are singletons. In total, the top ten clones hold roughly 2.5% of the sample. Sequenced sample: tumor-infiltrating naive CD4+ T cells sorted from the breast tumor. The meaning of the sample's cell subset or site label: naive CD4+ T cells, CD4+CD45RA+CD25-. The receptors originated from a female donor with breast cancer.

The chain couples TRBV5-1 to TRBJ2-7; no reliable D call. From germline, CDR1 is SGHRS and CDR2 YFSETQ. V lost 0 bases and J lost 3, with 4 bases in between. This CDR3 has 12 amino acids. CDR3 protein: CASSLDLYEQYF. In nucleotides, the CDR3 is TGCGCCAGCAGCTTGGACCTCTACGAGCAGTACTTC.

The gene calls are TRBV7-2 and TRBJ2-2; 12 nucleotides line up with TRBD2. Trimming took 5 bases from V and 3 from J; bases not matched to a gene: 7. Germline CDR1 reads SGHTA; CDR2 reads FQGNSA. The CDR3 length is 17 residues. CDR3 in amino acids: CASSPRTSGIYTGELFF. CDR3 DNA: TGTGCCAGCAGCCCCCGGACTAGCGGGATTTACACCGGGGAGCTGTTTTTT.

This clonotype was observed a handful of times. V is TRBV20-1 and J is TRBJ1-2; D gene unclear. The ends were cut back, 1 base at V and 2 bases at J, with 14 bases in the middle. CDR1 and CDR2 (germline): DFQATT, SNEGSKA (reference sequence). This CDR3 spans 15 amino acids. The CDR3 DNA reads TGCAGTGCTAGAGTAGCGGCGCCCAGGAACTATGGCTACACCTTC. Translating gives CSARVAAPRNYGYTF.

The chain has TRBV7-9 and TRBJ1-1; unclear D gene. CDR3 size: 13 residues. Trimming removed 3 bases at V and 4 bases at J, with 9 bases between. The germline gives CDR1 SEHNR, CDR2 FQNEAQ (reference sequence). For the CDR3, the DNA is TGTGCCAGCAGCTTGAGGCAGCCCACTGAAGCTTTCTTT. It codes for CASSLRQPTEAFF.

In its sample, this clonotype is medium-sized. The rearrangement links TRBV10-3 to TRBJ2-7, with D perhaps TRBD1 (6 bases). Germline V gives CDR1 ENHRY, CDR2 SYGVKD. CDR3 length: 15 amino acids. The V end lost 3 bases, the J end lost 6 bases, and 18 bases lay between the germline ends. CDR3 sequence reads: CAISDFGTSITEQYF. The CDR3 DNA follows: TGTGCCATCAGTGACTTCGGGACATCTATCACCGAGCAGTACTTC.

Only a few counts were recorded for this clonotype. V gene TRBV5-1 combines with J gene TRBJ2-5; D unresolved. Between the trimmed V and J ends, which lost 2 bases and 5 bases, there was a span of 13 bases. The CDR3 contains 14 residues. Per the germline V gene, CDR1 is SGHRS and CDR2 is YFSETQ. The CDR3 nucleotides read TGCGCCAGCAGCTTTCGACGTGCCTGGGAGACCCAGTACTTC. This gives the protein CASSFRRAWETQYF.

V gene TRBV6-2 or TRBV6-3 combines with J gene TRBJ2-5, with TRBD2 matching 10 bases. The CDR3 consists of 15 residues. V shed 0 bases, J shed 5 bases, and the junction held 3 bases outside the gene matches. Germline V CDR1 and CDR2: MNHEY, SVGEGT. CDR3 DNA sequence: TGTGCCAGCAGTTACTCCGGGACTAGCGTCGAGACCCAGTACTTC. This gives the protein CASSYSGTSVETQYF.

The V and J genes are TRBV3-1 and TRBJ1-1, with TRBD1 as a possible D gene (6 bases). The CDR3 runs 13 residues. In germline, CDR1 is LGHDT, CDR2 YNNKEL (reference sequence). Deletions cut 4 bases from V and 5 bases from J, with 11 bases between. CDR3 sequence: CASSRNRATEAFF. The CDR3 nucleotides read TGTGCCAGCAGCCGAAACAGGGCTACTGAAGCTTTCTTT.

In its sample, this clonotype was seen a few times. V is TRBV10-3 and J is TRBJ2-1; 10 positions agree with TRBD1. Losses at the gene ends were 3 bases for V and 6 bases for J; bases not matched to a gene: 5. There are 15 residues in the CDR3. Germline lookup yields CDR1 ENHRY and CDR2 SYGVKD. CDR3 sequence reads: CAISDRDRGGNEQFF. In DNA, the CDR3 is TGTGCCATCAGTGACCGGGACAGGGGCGGCAATGAGCAGTTCTTC.

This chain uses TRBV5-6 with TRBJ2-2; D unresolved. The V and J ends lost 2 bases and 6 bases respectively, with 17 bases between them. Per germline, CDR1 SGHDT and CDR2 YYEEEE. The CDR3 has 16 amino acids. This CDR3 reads CASSFVRVEYAGELFF. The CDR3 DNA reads TGTGCCAGCAGCTTCGTAAGGGTCGAATACGCCGGGGAGCTGTTTTTT.

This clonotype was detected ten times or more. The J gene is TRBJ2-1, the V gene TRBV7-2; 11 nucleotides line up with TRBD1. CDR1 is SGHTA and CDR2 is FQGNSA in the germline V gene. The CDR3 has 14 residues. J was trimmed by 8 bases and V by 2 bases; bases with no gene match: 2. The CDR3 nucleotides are TGTGCCAGCAGCTTACGGGGACAGGGGGATGAGCAGTTCTTC. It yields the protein CASSLRGQGDEQFF.

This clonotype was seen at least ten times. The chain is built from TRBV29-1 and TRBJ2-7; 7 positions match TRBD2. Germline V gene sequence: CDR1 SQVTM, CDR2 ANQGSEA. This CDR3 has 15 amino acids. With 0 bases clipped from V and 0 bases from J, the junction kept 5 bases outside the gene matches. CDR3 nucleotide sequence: TGCAGCGTTGAAGATCCCGGCGGGAGCTCCTACGAGCAGTACTTC. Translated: CSVEDPGGSSYEQYF.

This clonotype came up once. The CDR3 DNA follows: TGTGCCAGCAGCTTAGGGTGGCAGAACAATGAGCAGTTCTTC. It is translated as CASSLGWQNNEQFF. V and J are TRBV11-3 and TRBJ2-1; D unclear. With 1 base removed from V and 5 bases from J, the gap between germline ends came to 9 bases. Germline V gene lookup returns CDR1 SGHNT and CDR2 YENEEA. This CDR3 is 14 amino acids long.

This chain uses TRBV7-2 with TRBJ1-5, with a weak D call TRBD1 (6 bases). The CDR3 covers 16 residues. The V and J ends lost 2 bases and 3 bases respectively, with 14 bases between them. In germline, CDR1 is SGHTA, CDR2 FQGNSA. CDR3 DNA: TGTGCCAGCAGCTTATACGGGGGCAGGAACAATCAGCCCCAGCATTTT. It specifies CASSLYGGRNNQPQHF.

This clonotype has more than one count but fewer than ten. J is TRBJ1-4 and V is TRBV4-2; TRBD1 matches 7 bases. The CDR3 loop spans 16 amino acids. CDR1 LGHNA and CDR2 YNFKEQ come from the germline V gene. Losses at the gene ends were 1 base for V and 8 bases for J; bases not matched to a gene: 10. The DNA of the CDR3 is TGTGCCAGCAGCCAAGGAGGTAACAGGGGCAACGAAAAACTGTTTTTT. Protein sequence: CASSQGGNRGNEKLFF.